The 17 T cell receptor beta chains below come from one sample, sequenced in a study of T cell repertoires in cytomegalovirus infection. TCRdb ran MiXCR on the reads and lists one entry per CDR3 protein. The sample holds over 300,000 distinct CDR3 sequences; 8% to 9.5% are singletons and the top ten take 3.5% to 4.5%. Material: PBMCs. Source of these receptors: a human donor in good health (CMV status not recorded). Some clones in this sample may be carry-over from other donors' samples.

The CDR3 reads CASSSLLGDSNQPQHF. The CDR3 nucleotides read TGTGCCAGCAGCTCCCTCCTTGGGGATAGCAATCAGCCCCAGCATTTT. The rearrangement joins TRBV7-8 to TRBJ1-5; no definite D call. The CDR3 spans 16 residues. CDR1 SGHVS and CDR2 FQNEAQ come from the germline V gene. V was cut by 4 bases and J by 0 bases, with 13 bases left in between.

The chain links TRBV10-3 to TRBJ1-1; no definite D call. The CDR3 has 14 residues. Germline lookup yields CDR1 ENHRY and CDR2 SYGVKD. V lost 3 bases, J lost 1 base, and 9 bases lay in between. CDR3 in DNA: TGTGCCATCAGTGACCTACTCGGGAACACTGAAGCTTTCTTT. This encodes CAISDLLGNTEAFF.

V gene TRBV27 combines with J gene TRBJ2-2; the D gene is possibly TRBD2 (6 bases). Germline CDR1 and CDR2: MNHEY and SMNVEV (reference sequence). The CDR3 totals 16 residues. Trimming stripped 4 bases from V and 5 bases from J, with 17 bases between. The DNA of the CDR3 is TGTGCCAGCAGTTCAACCGGGACTTCCCAAACCGGGGAGCTGTTTTTT. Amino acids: CASSSTGTSQTGELFF.

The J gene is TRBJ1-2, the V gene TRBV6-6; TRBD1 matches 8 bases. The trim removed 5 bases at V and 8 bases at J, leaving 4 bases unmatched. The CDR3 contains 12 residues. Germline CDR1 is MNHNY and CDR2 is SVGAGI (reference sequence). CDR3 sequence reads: CASSQRDRGYTF. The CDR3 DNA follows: TGTGCCAGCAGTCAGCGGGACAGGGGCTACACCTTC.

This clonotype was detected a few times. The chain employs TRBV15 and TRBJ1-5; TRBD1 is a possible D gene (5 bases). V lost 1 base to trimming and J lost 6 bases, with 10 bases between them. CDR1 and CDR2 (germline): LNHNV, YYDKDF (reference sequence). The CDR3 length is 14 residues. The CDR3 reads CATSRGGQGQPQHF. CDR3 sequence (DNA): TGTGCCACCAGCAGAGGAGGGCAGGGTCAGCCCCAGCATTTT.

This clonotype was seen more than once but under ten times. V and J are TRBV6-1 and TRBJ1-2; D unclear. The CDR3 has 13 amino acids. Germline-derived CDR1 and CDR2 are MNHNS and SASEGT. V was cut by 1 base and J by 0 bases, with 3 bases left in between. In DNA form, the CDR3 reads TGTGCCAGCAGTGAAGTTACTAACTATGGCTACACCTTC. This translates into CASSEVTNYGYTF.

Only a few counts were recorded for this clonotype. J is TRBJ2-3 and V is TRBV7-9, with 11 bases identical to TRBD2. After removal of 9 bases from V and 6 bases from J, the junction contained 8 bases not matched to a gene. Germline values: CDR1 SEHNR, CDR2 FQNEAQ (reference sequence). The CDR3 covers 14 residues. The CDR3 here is CASGLAGYGDTQYF. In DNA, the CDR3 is TGTGCCAGTGGACTAGCGGGTTACGGCGATACGCAGTATTTT.

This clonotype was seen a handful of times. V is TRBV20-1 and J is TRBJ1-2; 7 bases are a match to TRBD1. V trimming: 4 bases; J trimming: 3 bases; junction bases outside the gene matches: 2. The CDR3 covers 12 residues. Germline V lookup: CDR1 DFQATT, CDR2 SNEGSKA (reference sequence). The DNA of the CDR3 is TGCAGTGCTAATACAGGGGACTATGGCTACACCTTC. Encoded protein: CSANTGDYGYTF.

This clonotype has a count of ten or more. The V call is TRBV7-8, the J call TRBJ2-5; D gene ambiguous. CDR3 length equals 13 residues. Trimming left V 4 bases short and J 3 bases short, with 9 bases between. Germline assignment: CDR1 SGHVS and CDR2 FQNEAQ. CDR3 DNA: TGTGCCAGCAGCTCCACGACGAAAGAGACCCAGTACTTC. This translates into CASSSTTKETQYF.

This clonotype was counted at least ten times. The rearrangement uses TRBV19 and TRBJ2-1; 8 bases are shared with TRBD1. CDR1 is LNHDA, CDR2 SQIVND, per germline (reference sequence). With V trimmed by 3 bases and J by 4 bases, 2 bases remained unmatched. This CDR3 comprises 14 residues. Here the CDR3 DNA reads TGTGCCAGTAGTATCCAGGGGGCGTACAATGAGCAGTTCTTC. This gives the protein CASSIQGAYNEQFF.

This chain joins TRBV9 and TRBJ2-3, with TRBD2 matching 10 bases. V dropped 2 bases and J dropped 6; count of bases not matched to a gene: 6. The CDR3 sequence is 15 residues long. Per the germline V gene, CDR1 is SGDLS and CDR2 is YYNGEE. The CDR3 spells CASSVRLAGGDTQYF. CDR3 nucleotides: TGTGCCAGCAGCGTTAGACTAGCGGGTGGGGATACGCAGTATTTT.

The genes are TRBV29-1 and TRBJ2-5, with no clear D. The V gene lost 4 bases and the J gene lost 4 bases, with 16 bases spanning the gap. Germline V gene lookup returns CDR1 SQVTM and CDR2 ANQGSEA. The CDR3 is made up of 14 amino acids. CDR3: CSVALSAVGETQYF. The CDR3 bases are TGCAGCGTTGCATTGAGTGCCGTTGGAGAGACCCAGTACTTC.

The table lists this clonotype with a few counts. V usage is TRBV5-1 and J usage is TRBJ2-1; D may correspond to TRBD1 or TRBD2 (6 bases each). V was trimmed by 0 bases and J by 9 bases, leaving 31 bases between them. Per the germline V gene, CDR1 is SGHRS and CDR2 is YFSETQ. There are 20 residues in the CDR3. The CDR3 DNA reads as TGCGCCAGCAGCTTGGTGTCCTCGGGTCCGGGGGCGGGCCCCTTCGGTGAGCAGTTCTTC. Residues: CASSLVSSGPGAGPFGEQFF.

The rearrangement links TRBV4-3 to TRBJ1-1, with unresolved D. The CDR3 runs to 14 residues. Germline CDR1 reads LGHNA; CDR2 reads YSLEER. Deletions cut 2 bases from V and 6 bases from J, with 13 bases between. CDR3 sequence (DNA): TGCGCCAGCAGCCAAACCGCTCTCCGGCCTGAAGCTTTCTTT. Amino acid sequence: CASSQTALRPEAFF.

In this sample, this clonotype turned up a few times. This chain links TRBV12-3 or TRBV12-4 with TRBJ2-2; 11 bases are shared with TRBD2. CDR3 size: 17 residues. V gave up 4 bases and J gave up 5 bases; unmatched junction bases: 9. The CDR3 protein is CASSSFSGGARTGELFF. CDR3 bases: TGTGCCAGCAGTTCGTTTAGCGGGGGGGCGAGGACCGGGGAGCTGTTTTTT.

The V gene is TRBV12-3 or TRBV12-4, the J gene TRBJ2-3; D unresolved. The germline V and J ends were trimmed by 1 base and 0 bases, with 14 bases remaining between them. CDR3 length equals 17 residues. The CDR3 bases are TGTGCCAGCAGTTTAGTTCTTATGGTGGTGAGCACAGATACGCAGTATTTT. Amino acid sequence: CASSLVLMVVSTDTQYF.

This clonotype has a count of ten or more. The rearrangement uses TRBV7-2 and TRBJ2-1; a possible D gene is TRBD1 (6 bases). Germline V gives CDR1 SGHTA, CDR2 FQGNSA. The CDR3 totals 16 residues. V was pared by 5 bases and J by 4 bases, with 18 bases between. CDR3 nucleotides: TGTGCCAGCAGCGATCCTGACAGGCCTTATTACAATGAGCAGTTCTTC. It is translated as CASSDPDRPYYNEQFF.